This T cell receptor beta chain is drawn from a study of Ad26.COV2.S vaccination and SARS-CoV-2 variants. Study-wide background: Doses of Ad26.COV2.S were injected into muscle once or twice, 56 days apart.

The CDR3 length is 14 residues. Germline values: CDR1 SGHKS, CDR2 YYEKEE (reference sequence). Trimming took off 4 bases at V and 6 bases at J, with 17 bases between the two ends. Profiling relied on immunoSEQ multiplex PCR, and the TCRdb table lists in-frame clones only, not all of them. The sample lists 400,000 or so clones, around nine tenths occurring once. Noted treatment: around 19 received Ad26.COV2.S at low or high dose, single or two shots; about 5 received placebo; per-sample allocation not given. After the first vaccine or placebo injection, samples were drawn on day 63. Sequencing was performed on peripheral blood, taken in a trial of Ad26.COV2.S vaccine versus placebo. V gene TRBV5-5 combines with J gene TRBJ2-7, with D possibly TRBD1 on 6 matching bases. This receptor was obtained from a person between 18 and 65 years old who received the Ad26.COV2.S COVID-19 vaccine or a placebo. The CDR3 DNA follows: TGTGCCAGCAGCCGATCTCCAGGGGTGGGCGAGCAGTACTTC. Protein: CASSRSPGVGEQYF. The full variable domain, with the rest looked up from reference TRBV5-5 and TRBJ2-7, is DAGVTQSPTHLIKTRGQQVTLRCSPISGHKSVSWYQQVLGQGPQFIFQYYEKEERGRGNFPDRFSARQFPNYSSELNVNALLLGDSALYLCASSRSPGVGEQYFGPGTRLTVT.